Below are 2 T cell receptor beta chains sequenced from a single sample in a study of identical twins. Each CDR3 protein gets one entry after TCRdb re-called the 5' RACE reads with MiXCR. The sample shows 240,000 or so distinct CDR3 sequences, about 7% of them seen only once. These same data were also listed under a study on yellow fever vaccine responses in identical twins.

Source material: memory (CD45RO+) T cells sorted from blood. These receptors were collected from a woman under 30 in good health.

The genes are TRBV9 and TRBJ2-5; D is perhaps TRBD2 (6 bases). Trimming removed 4 bases at V and 4 bases at J, with 14 bases between. This CDR3 comprises 14 residues. The germline V gene has CDR1 SGDLS and CDR2 YYNGEE. The CDR3 DNA is TGTGCCAGCAGCCCCCACCAGGGAGGAGAGACCCAGTACTTC. This translates into CASSPHQGGETQYF.

The table lists this clonotype with many counts. The chain combines TRBV4-2 with TRBJ1-3; D remains unclear. The CDR3 covers 17 residues. Per germline, CDR1 LGHNA and CDR2 YNFKEQ. V gave up 0 bases and J gave up 3 bases, with 15 bases separating them. This CDR3 reads CASSQETASAFGNTIYF. CDR3 nucleotide sequence: TGTGCCAGCAGCCAAGAAACGGCGTCAGCCTTTGGAAACACCATATATTTT.